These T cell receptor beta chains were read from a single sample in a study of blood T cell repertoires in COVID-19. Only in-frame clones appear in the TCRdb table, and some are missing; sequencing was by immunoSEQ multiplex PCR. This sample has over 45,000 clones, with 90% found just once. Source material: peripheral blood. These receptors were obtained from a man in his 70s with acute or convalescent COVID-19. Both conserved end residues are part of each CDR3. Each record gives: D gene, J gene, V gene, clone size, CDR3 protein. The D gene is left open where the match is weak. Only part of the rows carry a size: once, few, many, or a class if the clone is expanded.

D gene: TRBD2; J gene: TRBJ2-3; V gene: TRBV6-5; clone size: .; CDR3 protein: CASSYSIAGGRDTQYF
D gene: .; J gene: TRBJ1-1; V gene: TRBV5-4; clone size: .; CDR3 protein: CASSQGTNTEAFF
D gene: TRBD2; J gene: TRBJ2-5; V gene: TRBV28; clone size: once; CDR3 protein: CASKTGGVQETQYF
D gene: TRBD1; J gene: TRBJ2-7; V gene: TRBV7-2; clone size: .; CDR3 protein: CASSSPGTGASYEQYF
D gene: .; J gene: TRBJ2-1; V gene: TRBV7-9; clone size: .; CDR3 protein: CASSSVEFSYNEQFF
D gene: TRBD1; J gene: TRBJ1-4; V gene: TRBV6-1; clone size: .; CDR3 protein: CASSEQQGGEKLFF
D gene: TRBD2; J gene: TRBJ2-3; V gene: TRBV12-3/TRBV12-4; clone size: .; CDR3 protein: CAISWGGETQYF
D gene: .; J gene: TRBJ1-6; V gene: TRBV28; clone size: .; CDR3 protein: CASTPSAGRSPLHF
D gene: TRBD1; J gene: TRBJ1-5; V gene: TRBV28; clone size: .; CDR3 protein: CASSLGGQSNQPQHF
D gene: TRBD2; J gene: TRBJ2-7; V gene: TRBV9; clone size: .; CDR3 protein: CASSVGAGAYYEQYF
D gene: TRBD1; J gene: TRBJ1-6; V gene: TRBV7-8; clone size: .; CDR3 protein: CASSPGQGYNSPLHF
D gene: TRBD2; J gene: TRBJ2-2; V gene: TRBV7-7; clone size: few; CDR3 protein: CASSKWTSGGPNTGELFF
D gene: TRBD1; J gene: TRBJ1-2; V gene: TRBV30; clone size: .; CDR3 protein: CACQGQGRTF
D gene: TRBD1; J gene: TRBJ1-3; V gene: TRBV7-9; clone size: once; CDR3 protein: CASSRGTGTRNTIYF
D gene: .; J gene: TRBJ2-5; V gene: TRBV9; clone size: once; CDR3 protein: CASSVRGGPETQYF
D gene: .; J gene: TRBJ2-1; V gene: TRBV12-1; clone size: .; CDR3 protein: CASSFVSGDSYNEQFF
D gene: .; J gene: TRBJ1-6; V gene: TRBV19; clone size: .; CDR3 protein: CASNPRGGYSPLHF
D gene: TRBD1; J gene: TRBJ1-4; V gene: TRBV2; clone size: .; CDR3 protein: CASSPRQGSGKLFF
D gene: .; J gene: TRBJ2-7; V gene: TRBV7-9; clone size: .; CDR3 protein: CASSLAYSYEQYF
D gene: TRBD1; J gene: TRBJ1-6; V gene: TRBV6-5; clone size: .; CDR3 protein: CASRTGGWSPLHF
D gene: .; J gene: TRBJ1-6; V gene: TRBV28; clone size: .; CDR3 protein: CASKTGSYNSPLHF
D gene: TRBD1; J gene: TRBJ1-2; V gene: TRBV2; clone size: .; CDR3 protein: CASRGDRVNYGYTF
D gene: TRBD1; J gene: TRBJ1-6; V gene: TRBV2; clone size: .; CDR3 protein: CASSDSTGEDNSPLHF
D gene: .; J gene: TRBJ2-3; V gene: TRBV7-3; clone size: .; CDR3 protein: CASSLPGSQGDTQYF
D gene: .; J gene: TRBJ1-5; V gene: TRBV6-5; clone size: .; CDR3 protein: CASSPGPNQPQHF
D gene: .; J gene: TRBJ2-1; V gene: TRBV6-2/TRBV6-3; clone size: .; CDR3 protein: CASSYLGGEYNEQFF
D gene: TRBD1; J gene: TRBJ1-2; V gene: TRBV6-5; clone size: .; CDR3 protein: CASSRQGADNYGYTF
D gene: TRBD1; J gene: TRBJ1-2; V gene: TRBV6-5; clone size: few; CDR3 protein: CASRSNRGGGYTF
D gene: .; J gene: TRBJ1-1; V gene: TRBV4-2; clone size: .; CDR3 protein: CASSQDVAYIMNTEAFF
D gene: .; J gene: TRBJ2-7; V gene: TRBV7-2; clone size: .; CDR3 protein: CASSPRDLTYEQYF
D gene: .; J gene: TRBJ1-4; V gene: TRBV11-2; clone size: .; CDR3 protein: CASSLLWQAEKLFF
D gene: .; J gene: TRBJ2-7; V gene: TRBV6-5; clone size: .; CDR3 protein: CASSDRPYEQYF
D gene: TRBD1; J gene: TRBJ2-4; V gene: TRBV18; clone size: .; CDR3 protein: CASSPGQTTHRNIQYF
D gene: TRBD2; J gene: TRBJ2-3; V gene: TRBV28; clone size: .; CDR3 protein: CASSLDRGGGTDTQYF
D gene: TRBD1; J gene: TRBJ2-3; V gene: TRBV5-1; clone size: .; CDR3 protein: CASSPVSTGPDTQYF
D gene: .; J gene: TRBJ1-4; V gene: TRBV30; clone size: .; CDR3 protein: CAWGLGGVNEKLFF
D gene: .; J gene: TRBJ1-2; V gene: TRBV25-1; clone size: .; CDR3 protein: CASSDRFYGYTF
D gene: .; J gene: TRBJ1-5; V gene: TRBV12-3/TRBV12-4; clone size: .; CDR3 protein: CASCTAEGQPQHF
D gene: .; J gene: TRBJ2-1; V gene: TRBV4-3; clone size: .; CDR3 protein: CASSQDYRVGVNEQFF
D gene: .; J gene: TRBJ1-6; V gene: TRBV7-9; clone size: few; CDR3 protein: CASSYGGQRSPLHF
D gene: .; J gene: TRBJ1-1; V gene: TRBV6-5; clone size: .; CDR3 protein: CASSYRQMVNTEAFF
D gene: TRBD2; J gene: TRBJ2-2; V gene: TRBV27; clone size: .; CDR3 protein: CASSLFFPTSGGTNTGELFF
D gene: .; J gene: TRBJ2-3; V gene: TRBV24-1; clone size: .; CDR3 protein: CATSARSTSTDTQYF
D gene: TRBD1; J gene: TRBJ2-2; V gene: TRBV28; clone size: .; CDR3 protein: CASTTPGTGLTGELFF